A selection of T cell receptor beta chains follows, all from one sample in a study of blood T cell repertoires in COVID-19. Measured with immunoSEQ multiplex PCR; TCRdb has only the in-frame clones, and not every one. The sample yields about 140,000 clones, 80% to 90% seen once. Material for sequencing was PBMCs or T cells enriched from blood (not recorded which). Receptors were obtained from a man in his 60s who had recovered from COVID-19. Each CDR3 is given with its conserved first and last residue. D genes are given only for firm matches. Where a row states a size, it is once, few, many or the class of an expanded clone; other rows omit it.

D gene	clone size	V gene	J gene	CDR3 DNA	CDR3 protein
TRBD1	.	TRBV19	TRBJ1-5	TGTGCCAGTAGTCAACCGACAGGGGGGGGGCGTCAGCCCCAGCATTTT	CASSQPTGGGRQPQHF
TRBD1	.	TRBV6-5	TRBJ1-6	TGTGCCAGCAGTTACTCGAGAGGGGGCAAGTCACCCCTCCACTTT	CASSYSRGGKSPLHF
.	.	TRBV24-1	TRBJ2-5	TGTGCCACCAGTGATTCTCCGGGGCAAGAGACCCAGTACTTC	CATSDSPGQETQYF
.	.	TRBV6-1	TRBJ1-2	TGTGCCAGCAGTGAAAAGGAAACTATAGGCTACACCTTC	CASSEKETIGYTF
TRBD2	.	TRBV2	TRBJ2-5	TGTGCCAGCAGGGGACTAGCGGGAGTAGAGACCCAGTACTTC	CASRGLAGVETQYF
.	.	TRBV9	TRBJ1-2	TGTGCCAGCAGCGGATACAGTGGCTACACCTTC	CASSGYSGYTF
TRBD1	once	TRBV27	TRBJ1-4	TGTGCCAGCAGTTTCGGTTTGGGACAGGGCGGTGAAAAACTGTTTTTT	CASSFGLGQGGEKLFF
.	.	TRBV4-2	TRBJ2-5	TGTGCCAGCAGCCAAGGGAGAGGAGGAGAGACCCAGTACTTC	CASSQGRGGETQYF
TRBD1	.	TRBV3-1/TRBV3-2	TRBJ1-3	TGTGCCAGCAGCCAATCTACCGGGACAGGGCTGGGAAACACCATATATTTT	CASSQSTGTGLGNTIYF
.	.	TRBV28	TRBJ1-6	TGTGCCAGCAGTTTACGACGGGGGGGGCGATCACCCCTCCACTTT	CASSLRRGGRSPLHF
.	.	TRBV5-1	TRBJ2-3	TGCGCCAGCAGCGGCGGAATAACATCAGATACGCAGTATTTT	CASSGGITSDTQYF
.	once	TRBV7-9	TRBJ1-4	TGTGCCAGCAGATCAAACAGAATAGGGAGTGAAAAACTGTTTTTT	CASRSNRIGSEKLFF
TRBD1	.	TRBV19	TRBJ1-1	TGTGCCAGTAGTAGGGACAGGGGGAGTACTGAAGCTTTCTTT	CASSRDRGSTEAFF
.	.	TRBV10-2	TRBJ2-5	TGCGCCAGCAGTAGGACCGGGAACCCAAAAGAGACCCAGTACTTC	CASSRTGNPKETQYF
.	.	TRBV19	TRBJ1-2	TGTGCCAGTAGTATCGGGGAGAGGTATGGCTACACCTTC	CASSIGERYGYTF
.	.	TRBV6-2/TRBV6-3	TRBJ2-1	TGTGCCAGCAGTTCCAGGGAGGAAGAGCAGTTCTTC	CASSSREEEQFF
TRBD2	.	TRBV5-1	TRBJ2-1	TGCGCCAGCAGCTTGGCTGAGGGCGGGAGTATTGAGCAGTTCTTC	CASSLAEGGSIEQFF
.	.	TRBV2	TRBJ2-1	TGTGCCAGCAGTGAATATTATGGGAGTGAGCAGTTCTTC	CASSEYYGSEQFF
.	.	TRBV15	TRBJ2-3	TGTGCCACCAGCAGGCAGGGTGCTTGGACAGATACGCAGTATTTT	CATSRQGAWTDTQYF
.	.	TRBV18	TRBJ2-3	TGTGCCAGCTCACCAATCCCGGGGGGCATACGCACAGATACGCAGTATTTT	CASSPIPGGIRTDTQYF
.	.	TRBV15	TRBJ1-1	TGTGCCACCAGCAGTCTCCGGGGGGGTGAAGCTTTCTTT	CATSSLRGGEAFF
.	.	TRBV5-4	TRBJ2-7	TGTGCCAGCAGCCCAGTTGGGCAGGGATTCTCCTACGAGCAGTACTTC	CASSPVGQGFSYEQYF
.	.	TRBV14	TRBJ2-1	TGTGCCAGCAGCCAAAGGTGGAGCTCCTACAATGAGCAGTTCTTC	CASSQRWSSYNEQFF
.	.	TRBV2	TRBJ2-7	TGTGCCAGCACCTCTCAGTCCCACACCTACGAGCAGTACTTC	CASTSQSHTYEQYF
.	.	TRBV5-1	TRBJ2-7	TGCGCCAGCAGCTTGGCTAGCGCACCCTCCTACGAGCAGTACTTC	CASSLASAPSYEQYF
.	.	TRBV7-8	TRBJ1-4	TGTGCCAGCAACCAGGGGAATGAAAAACTGTTTTTT	CASNQGNEKLFF
.	.	TRBV2	TRBJ1-1	TGTGCCAGCAAAGGGAGGGATGAAGCTTTCTTT	CASKGRDEAFF
TRBD1	.	TRBV24-1	TRBJ2-4	TGTGCCACCAGTGCCAACCGTCCCGGGACAGTGCTAAACATTCAGTACTTC	CATSANRPGTVLNIQYF
TRBD2	.	TRBV6-1	TRBJ2-7	TGTGCCAGCAGTAAAGCCGGACTAGCACCCTACGAGCAGTACTTC	CASSKAGLAPYEQYF
.	.	TRBV5-5	TRBJ2-7	TGTGCCAGCAGCTTCCGACTCTCTGACGAGCAGTACTTC	CASSFRLSDEQYF
.	.	TRBV10-2	TRBJ1-2	TGCGCCAGCAGTGAGTCAGGAGGGACCTATGGCTACACCTTC	CASSESGGTYGYTF
.	.	TRBV6-4	TRBJ2-1	TGTGCCAGCAGTGAAACTGCCTTTGGTGAGCAGTTCTTC	CASSETAFGEQFF
TRBD2	once	TRBV3-1/TRBV3-2	TRBJ2-1	TGTGCCAGCAGCCCCGGACTAGCGGAGCTGTATGAGCAGTTCTTC	CASSPGLAELYEQFF
.	.	TRBV11-2	TRBJ2-3	TGTGCCAGCAGCTTAGATCTGGGGAGTACGCAGTATTTT	CASSLDLGSTQYF
.	.	TRBV30	TRBJ2-3	TGTGCCTTTGGGAGGCCCACAGATACGCAGTATTTT	CAFGRPTDTQYF
.	.	TRBV11-2	TRBJ1-2	TGTGCCAGCAGCCCCGCCGGGACAAACGCTAACTATGGCTACACCTTC	CASSPAGTNANYGYTF
TRBD2	.	TRBV24-1	TRBJ2-3	TGTGCCACCAGCACTAGCGGGGGGGCCGGCACAGATACGCAGTATTTT	CATSTSGGAGTDTQYF
TRBD1	.	TRBV24-1	TRBJ1-5	TGTGCCACCAGTGACTCAGACAGGGGACGGAATCAGCCCCAGCATTTT	CATSDSDRGRNQPQHF
TRBD1	.	TRBV19	TRBJ1-5	TGTGCCAGTAGTATAGACGGGACAGGCCCTCAGCCCCAGCATTTT	CASSIDGTGPQPQHF
.	.	TRBV20-1	TRBJ2-2	TGCAGTGCTAGTTACGTCCAGACGAACACCGGGGAGCTGTTTTTT	CSASYVQTNTGELFF
TRBD1	.	TRBV16	TRBJ1-4	TGTGCCAGCAGCCAATCGAGACAGGGGAGGACTAATGAAAAACTGTTTTTT	CASSQSRQGRTNEKLFF
TRBD1	.	TRBV19	TRBJ1-1	TGTGCCAGCACGACACAGGGGTGGAACACTGAAGCTTTCTTT	CASTTQGWNTEAFF
TRBD1	.	TRBV7-8	TRBJ2-7	TGTGCCAGCAGCGCACCGACAGGGAACTACGAGCAGTACTTC	CASSAPTGNYEQYF
.	.	TRBV6-5	TRBJ2-2	TGTGCCAGCGGCCGACAGGGGAGGGAAGCCGGGGAGCTGTTTTTT	CASGRQGREAGELFF
.	.	TRBV2	TRBJ1-1	TGTGCCATTTCACAGGCGAACACTGAAGCTTTCTTT	CAISQANTEAFF
TRBD2	.	TRBV30	TRBJ2-3	TGTGCCTGGGCCGGGGGGGGCACAGATACGCAGTATTTT	CAWAGGGTDTQYF
.	.	TRBV2	TRBJ1-5	TGTGCCAGCAGTGCTATCACGGGAAGCAATCAGCCCCAGCATTTT	CASSAITGSNQPQHF
.	.	TRBV29-1	TRBJ1-2	TGCAGCGTTGAGCGGGAATATGGCTACACCTTC	CSVEREYGYTF
.	.	TRBV19	TRBJ2-1	TGTGCCAGTAGGATCCTCGGCGCGGGGAGCAATGAGCAGTTCTTC	CASRILGAGSNEQFF
.	.	TRBV10-3	TRBJ1-4	TGTGCCATCACCCAGGGAGGGGGTGAAAAACTGTTTTTT	CAITQGGGEKLFF
.	.	TRBV5-1	TRBJ2-1	TGCGCCAGCAAGCTGATGGGGGGACCCAATGAGCAGTTCTTC	CASKLMGGPNEQFF
.	.	TRBV6-5	TRBJ2-4	TGTGCCAGCAGTTACTCGACGGGGGAAAACATTCAGTACTTC	CASSYSTGENIQYF
TRBD1	.	TRBV2	TRBJ2-7	TGTGCCAGCAGCCTCGGGACAGGTCCCTACGAGCAGTACTTC	CASSLGTGPYEQYF
TRBD2	.	TRBV10-1	TRBJ2-1	TGCGCCAGCAGTGAGAAACGGGAGGGGAATGAGCAGTTCTTC	CASSEKREGNEQFF